These 27 T cell receptor beta chains originate from one sample sequenced in a study of T-cell memory formation after mild COVID-19. TCRdb ran MiXCR on the 5' RACE reads and lists one entry per CDR3 protein. This table holds hundreds of thousands of distinct CDR3 sequences, around 15% found once. Sequencing input: PBMCs or a T cell subset sorted from them (not recorded which). The source of these receptors is a man between 18 and 29 years old who had mild COVID-19 (a few samples of this study predate the infection). Cell type and time point are not known.

This clonotype was seen a handful of times. The chain employs TRBV5-4 and TRBJ2-7; unclear D gene. The V gene's germline CDR1 is SGHNT and CDR2 YYREEE (reference sequence). V dropped 4 bases and J dropped 5 bases, with 19 bases sitting between them. This CDR3 comprises 15 residues. The CDR3 spells CASSASSGSWDEQYF. The CDR3 DNA follows: TGTGCCAGCAGCGCCAGCTCGGGCTCCTGGGACGAGCAGTACTTC.

This clonotype has more than one count but fewer than ten. V is TRBV4-3 and J is TRBJ1-3; D is unclear. V lost 0 bases, J lost 2 bases, and 8 bases lay in between. The germline V gene has CDR1 LGHNA and CDR2 YSLEER. The CDR3 is made up of 15 amino acids. CDR3 sequence (DNA): TGCGCCAGCAGCCAAGATCCCCGGGCTGGAAACACCATATATTTT. Its translation is CASSQDPRAGNTIYF.

The genes are TRBV18 and TRBJ2-7; TRBD2 aligns across 11 bases. Germline V gene data show CDR1 as KGHSH and CDR2 as LQKENI. Losses at the gene ends were 5 bases for V and 5 bases for J; bases not matched to a gene: 8. The CDR3 runs to 15 residues. DNA of the CDR3: TGTGCCAGCTCAGGGCGGACTAGCGGGTCCGACGAGCAGTACTTC. It is translated as CASSGRTSGSDEQYF.

V usage is TRBV3-2 and J usage is TRBJ2-7; no check of the table's D call, TRBD1, against the DNA was made. TRBV3-2 constitutes a pseudogene. The CDR3 loop spans 11 amino acids. CDR3 sequence: CASRPHDEQYV. The CDR3 DNA reads TGTGCCAGCAGGCCCCACGACGAGCAGTACGTC.

At least ten counts were recorded for this clonotype. The V gene is TRBV7-9, the J gene TRBJ1-6; D is undetermined. The CDR3 totals 14 residues. Per the germline V gene, CDR1 is SEHNR and CDR2 is FQNEAQ (reference sequence). V was pared by 1 base and J by 9 bases, with 10 bases between. CDR3 loop: CASSLEVLASPLHF. DNA of the CDR3: TGTGCCAGCAGCTTAGAAGTGCTGGCTTCACCCCTCCACTTT. Full variable domain (remainder filled in from reference TRBV7-9 and TRBJ1-6): DTGVSQNPRHKITKRGQNVTFRCDPISEHNRLYWYRQTLGQGPEFLTYFQNEAQLEKSRLLSDRFSAERPKGSFSTLEIQRTEQGDSAMYLCASSLEVLASPLHFGNGTRLTVT.

This clonotype came up a few times. The chain joins TRBV7-2 to TRBJ2-2, with no clear D. CDR3 length equals 14 residues. Germline V gene lookup returns CDR1 SGHTA and CDR2 FQGNSA. V was clipped by 5 bases and J by 7 bases, with 14 bases between them. DNA for the CDR3: TGTGCCAGCAGCCCAGAAGGGCTCCGCGGGGAGCTGTTTTTT. Protein: CASSPEGLRGELFF.

This clonotype was picked up many times. The chain is built from TRBV4-1 and TRBJ2-6; D remains unclear. The CDR3 is 15 amino acids. Trimming shortened V by 1 base and J by 0 bases, and 4 bases separated the two germline ends. In germline, CDR1 is MGHRA, CDR2 YSYEKL. The CDR3 nucleotides read TGCGCCAGCAGCCAAGTAAGCTCTGGGGCCAACGTCCTGACTTTC. Translated: CASSQVSSGANVLTF.

The V gene is TRBV29-1, the J gene TRBJ2-7; D unclear. Germline V gives CDR1 SQVTM, CDR2 ANQGSEA. The CDR3 has 12 residues. V dropped 1 base and J dropped 6 bases, with 10 bases sitting between them. The CDR3, as DNA: TGCAGCGTTGAAGTATTAGGTGGCGAGCAGTACGTC. Translated, it gives CSVEVLGGEQYV.

The sample holds a few counts of this clonotype. The chain couples TRBV7-6 to TRBJ2-5; D might be TRBD1 (6 bases). This CDR3 is 15 amino acids long. The germline CDR1 and CDR2 sequences are SGHVS and FNYEAQ. Trimming removed 5 bases from V and 4 bases from J, with 17 bases in between. In DNA, the CDR3 is TGTGCCAGCAGCGCAGCCACCCTCAGGGGAGAGACCCAGTACTTC. As protein: CASSAATLRGETQYF.

This clonotype was recorded many times. The chain joins TRBV2 to TRBJ2-3; tentative D call: TRBD2 (6 bases). Trimming took off 1 base at V and 4 bases at J, with 9 bases between the two ends. Per germline, CDR1 SNHLY and CDR2 FYNNEI. The CDR3 length is 14 residues. CDR3 sequence: CASSEGGVADTQYF. CDR3 DNA sequence: TGTGCCAGCAGTGAAGGGGGGGTCGCAGATACGCAGTATTTT.

The J gene is TRBJ2-5, the V gene TRBV4-1; TRBD1 agrees at 7 bases. J gave up 0 bases and V 3 bases, and 10 bases lay outside the gene matches. The CDR3 sequence is 17 residues long. From germline, CDR1 is MGHRA and CDR2 YSYEKL. CDR3 in DNA: TGCGCCAGCAGCCATGAGGTGACAGGGAGAAACCAAGAGACCCAGTACTTC. Protein product: CASSHEVTGRNQETQYF.

This clonotype was observed a handful of times. This rearrangement joins TRBV7-7 to TRBJ2-3; 11 bases are shared with TRBD2. Unmatched junction bases numbered 6, after V lost 4 bases and J lost 6 bases. Germline V CDR1 and CDR2: SSHAT, FNYEAQ (reference sequence). CDR3 length equals 15 residues. The CDR3 loop is CASSYTSGGDDTQYF. CDR3 in DNA: TGTGCCAGCAGCTACACTAGCGGGGGTGACGATACGCAGTATTTT.

The rearrangement uses TRBV5-1 and TRBJ2-1; D is uncertain. Trimming took off 0 bases at V and 4 bases at J, with 8 bases between the two ends. The length of the CDR3 is 14 residues. CDR1 is SGHRS, CDR2 YFSETQ, per germline. CDR3 loop: CASSLEKQYNEQFF. The CDR3 DNA reads TGCGCCAGCAGCTTGGAGAAACAGTACAATGAGCAGTTCTTC.

This clonotype has a handful of counts. The J gene is TRBJ2-3, the V gene TRBV5-1; TRBD2 matches at 11 bases. Trimming removed 4 bases from V and 0 bases from J; junction bases left unmatched: 7. There are 17 residues in the CDR3. Per the germline V gene, CDR1 is SGHRS and CDR2 is YFSETQ. Here the CDR3 reads CASSTGTSGVSTDTQYF. CDR3 nucleotide sequence: TGCGCCAGCAGCACCGGGACTAGCGGCGTCAGCACAGATACGCAGTATTTT.

This clonotype was seen only a few times. The chain is built from TRBV9 and TRBJ2-5; D is unresolved. CDR3 length: 15 amino acids. Per the germline V gene, CDR1 is SGDLS and CDR2 is YYNGEE. V dropped 3 bases and J dropped 0 bases, with 12 bases sitting between them. The CDR3 protein is CASSALNRDQETQYF. CDR3 bases: TGTGCCAGCAGCGCCTTAAACCGGGACCAAGAGACCCAGTACTTC. Supplemented by reference TRBV9 and TRBJ2-5, the full variable domain reads DSGVTQTPKHLITATGQRVTLRCSPRSGDLSVYWYQQSLDQGLQFLIQYYNGEERAKGNILERFSAQQFPDLHSELNLSSLELGDSALYFCASSALNRDQETQYFGPGTRLLVL.

This chain links TRBV6-2 or TRBV6-3 with TRBJ1-5; D is uncertain. Trimming removed 4 bases from V and 7 bases from J, with 14 bases in between. Looked up from germline, CDR1 is MNHEY and CDR2 is SVGEGT. This CDR3 has 14 amino acids. CDR3 amino acids: CASSWENQGQPQHF. The CDR3 DNA reads as TGTGCCAGCAGTTGGGAGAACCAAGGGCAGCCCCAGCATTTT.

This clonotype was seen more than once but under ten times. The rearrangement joins TRBV6-5 to TRBJ2-3, with TRBD2 identical over 10 bases. The V gene end was trimmed by 2 bases and the J gene end by 4 bases; junction bases not matched to a gene: 3. The CDR3 length is 15 residues. Germline V lookup: CDR1 MNHEY, CDR2 SVGAGI. CDR3 sequence (DNA): TGTGCCAGCAGTTACGGGACTAGCGTGGCAGATACGCAGTATTTT. Translating it yields CASSYGTSVADTQYF.

This clonotype showed up just a few times. The CDR3 nucleotides are TGCAGTGCTAGTTCCGGGTTTGGATATGAGCAGTTCTTC. Amino acid sequence: CSASSGFGYEQFF. This chain links TRBV20-1 with TRBJ2-1; D not certain. The CDR3 is made up of 13 amino acids. Germline V gene data show CDR1 as DFQATT and CDR2 as SNEGSKA (reference sequence). V lost 3 bases and J 8 bases, leaving 14 bases between the germline ends.

In its sample, this clonotype was seen many times. The gene calls are TRBV20-1 and TRBJ2-1; TRBD2 might be the D (7 bases). Trimming removed 0 bases at V and 8 bases at J, with 20 bases between. The germline V gene encodes CDR1 DFQATT and CDR2 SNEGSKA (reference sequence). The CDR3 has 16 amino acids. CDR3 bases: TGCAGTGCTAGAGAGGGGAGGGGGGTCTCCTGGGATGAGCAGTTCTTC. Its translation is CSAREGRGVSWDEQFF.

This clonotype has just a few counts. This chain connects TRBV7-2 to TRBJ2-3; D is uncertain. Germline V CDR1 and CDR2: SGHTA, FQGNSA. The CDR3 contains 14 residues. V lost 3 bases, J lost 1 base, and 8 bases lay in between. In DNA form, the CDR3 reads TGTGCCAGCAGCTTTGTGTGGGGCACAGATACGCAGTATTTT. It is translated as CASSFVWGTDTQYF.

This clonotype was counted between two and nine times. The V call is TRBV13, the J call TRBJ1-2; maybe TRBD1 (5 bases). Germline CDR1 PRHDT, CDR2 FYEKMQ (reference sequence). V lost 3 bases, J lost 0 bases, and 14 bases lay in between. The CDR3 sequence is 16 residues long. The CDR3 nucleotides read TGTGCCAGCAGCTTTGGCCGGGACGGAGCTAACTATGGCTACACCTTC. It yields the protein CASSFGRDGANYGYTF.

The chain joins TRBV15 to TRBJ2-5; the D gene is possibly TRBD2 (6 bases). CDR1 is LNHNV, CDR2 YYDKDF, per germline (reference sequence). CDR3 length: 12 residues. The germline V and J ends were trimmed by 5 bases and 10 bases, with 14 bases remaining between them. This CDR3 is CATSWPREHQYF. The DNA of the CDR3 is TGTGCCACCAGCTGGCCCCGGGAGCACCAGTACTTC.

This clonotype was seen more than once but under ten times. The chain is built from TRBV5-6 and TRBJ2-1, with D hard to call. Trimming removed 4 bases from V and 6 bases from J, with 14 bases in between. Germline V gene sequence: CDR1 SGHDT, CDR2 YYEEEE. This CDR3 spans 14 amino acids. CDR3 sequence: CASSTYVRVNEQFF. The CDR3, as DNA: TGTGCCAGCAGCACATACGTTAGGGTCAATGAGCAGTTCTTC. Full variable domain (remainder filled in from reference TRBV5-6 and TRBJ2-1): DAGVTQSPTHLIKTRGQQVTLRCSPKSGHDTVSWYQQALGQGPQFIFQYYEEEERQRGNFPDRFSGHQFPNYSSELNVNALLLGDSALYLCASSTYVRVNEQFFGPGTRLTVL.

For the CDR3, the DNA is TGTGCCAGCAGTTCGACATATCCCGGAAACACCATATATTTT. Its translation: CASSSTYPGNTIYF. This rearrangement joins TRBV12-3 or TRBV12-4 to TRBJ1-3; no firm D call. Between the trimmed V and J ends, which lost 4 bases and 4 bases, there was a span of 11 bases. The CDR3 extends over 14 amino acids.

This chain links TRBV4-3 with TRBJ1-2; possibly TRBD1 for D (5 bases). There are 15 residues in the CDR3. The germline V gene encodes CDR1 LGHNA and CDR2 YSLEER. V was clipped by 4 bases and J by 4 bases, with 16 bases between them. DNA of the CDR3: TGCGCCAGCAGCCGAGCCGGGACCTCGGTCTATGGCTACACCTTC. Protein sequence: CASSRAGTSVYGYTF.

This sequence joins TRBV4-3 and TRBJ1-1; 7 bases agree with TRBD1. This CDR3 has 15 residues. Germline CDR1 is LGHNA and CDR2 is YSLEER. With V trimmed by 4 bases and J by 3 bases, 8 bases remained unmatched. DNA for the CDR3: TGCGCCAGCAGCCGAGTCTGGGACAGCTACACTGAAGCTTTCTTT. Translating it yields CASSRVWDSYTEAFF.

This clonotype was seen only a few times. A junction end diverges from the germline sequence, so it may reflect a read error. The chain couples TRBV20-1 to TRBJ2-1; 8 nucleotides align to TRBD1. CDR1 and CDR2 from the germline V gene are DFQATT and SNEGSKA (reference sequence). The CDR3 extends over 16 amino acids. The CDR3 DNA reads TGCAGTGCTAGAGATCTAGCAGGGGGCTCCCACAATGAGCAGTTCTTC. This translates into CSARDLAGGSHNEQFF.